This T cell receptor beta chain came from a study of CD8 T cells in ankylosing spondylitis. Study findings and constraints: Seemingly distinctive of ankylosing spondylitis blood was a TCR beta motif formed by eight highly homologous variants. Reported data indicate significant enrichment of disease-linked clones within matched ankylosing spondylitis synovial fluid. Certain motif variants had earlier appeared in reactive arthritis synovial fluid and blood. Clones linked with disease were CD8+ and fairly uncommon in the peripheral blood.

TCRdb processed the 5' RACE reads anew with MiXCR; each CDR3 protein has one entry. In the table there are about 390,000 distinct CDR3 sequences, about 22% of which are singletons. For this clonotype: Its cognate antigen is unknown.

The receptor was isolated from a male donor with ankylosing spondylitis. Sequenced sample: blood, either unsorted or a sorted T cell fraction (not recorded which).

CDR3 region: CASSLSPEETQYF. The CDR3 bases are TGCGCCAGCAGCCTGTCCCCCGAGGAGACCCAGTACTTC. The rearrangement uses TRBV5-1 and TRBJ2-5, with D unresolved. Germline loops: CDR1 SGHRS, CDR2 YFSETQ. This CDR3 is built from 13 residues. Trimming took 4 bases from V and 5 from J, leaving 12 bases between them.